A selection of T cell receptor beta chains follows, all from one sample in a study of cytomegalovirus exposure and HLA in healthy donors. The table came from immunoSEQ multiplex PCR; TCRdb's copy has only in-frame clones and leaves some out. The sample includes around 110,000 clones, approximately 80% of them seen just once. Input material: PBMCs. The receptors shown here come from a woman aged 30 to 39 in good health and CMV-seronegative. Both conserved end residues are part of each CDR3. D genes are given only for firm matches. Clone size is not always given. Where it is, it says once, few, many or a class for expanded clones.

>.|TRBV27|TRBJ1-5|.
CASSSRQGINQPQHF
TGTGCCAGCAGTTCCCGACAAGGAATCAATCAGCCCCAGCATTTT
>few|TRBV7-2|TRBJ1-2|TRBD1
CASSSSLGTGRGYTF
TGTGCCAGCAGCTCTAGCCTCGGGACAGGGCGCGGCTACACCTTC
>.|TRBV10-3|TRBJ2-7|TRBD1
CAISKDRVHEQYF
TGTGCCATCAGCAAGGACAGGGTACACGAGCAGTACTTC
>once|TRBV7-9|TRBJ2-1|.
CASSLIIGTLHNEQFF
TGTGCCAGCAGCTTAATTATCGGGACACTCCACAATGAGCAGTTCTTC
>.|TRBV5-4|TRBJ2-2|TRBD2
CASSPAGREVNGELFF
TGTGCCAGCAGCCCGGCGGGACGGGAGGTAAACGGGGAGCTGTTTTTT
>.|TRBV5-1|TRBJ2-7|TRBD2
CASSFRGLAGDYPAYEQYF
TGCGCCAGCAGCTTCCGAGGACTAGCGGGAGATTATCCCGCCTACGAGCAGTACTTC
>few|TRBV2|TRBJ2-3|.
CASSEVWGRTDTQYF
TGTGCCAGCAGTGAAGTTTGGGGGCGCACAGATACGCAGTATTTT
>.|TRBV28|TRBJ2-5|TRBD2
CASSHNPGLASQETQYF
TGTGCCAGCAGTCATAATCCGGGACTAGCGTCCCAAGAGACCCAGTACTTC
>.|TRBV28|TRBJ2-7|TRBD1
CASSPGQGLSEQYF
TGTGCCAGCAGCCCAGGACAGGGGCTAAGCGAGCAGTACTTC
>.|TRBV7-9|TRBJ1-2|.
CASTLNPDGYTF
TGTGCCAGCACCCTAAACCCGGATGGCTACACCTTC
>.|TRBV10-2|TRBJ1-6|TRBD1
CASSESGGQGSPLHF
TGCGCCAGCAGTGAGTCGGGGGGACAGGGATCACCCCTCCACTTT
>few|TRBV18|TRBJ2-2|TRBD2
CASSPLMNSGRSNTGELFF
TGTGCCAGCTCACCACTTATGAATAGCGGGAGGTCGAACACCGGGGAGCTGTTTTTT
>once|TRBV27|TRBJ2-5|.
CASSSLETQYF
TGTGCCAGCAGTTCCCTAGAGACCCAGTACTTC
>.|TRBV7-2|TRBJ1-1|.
CASSLEGLQAFF
TGTGCCAGCAGCTTAGAGGGGTTGCAAGCTTTCTTT
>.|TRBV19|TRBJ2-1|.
CASRAGTGDNEQFF
TGTGCCAGTAGGGCCGGGACTGGAGACAATGAGCAGTTCTTC
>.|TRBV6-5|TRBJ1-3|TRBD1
CATRTGIIPGNTIYF
TGTGCCACCCGGACAGGGATAATACCTGGAAACACCATATATTTT
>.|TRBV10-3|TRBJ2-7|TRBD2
CAISGTSGSYEQYF
TGTGCCATCAGTGGGACTAGCGGCTCCTACGAGCAGTACTTC
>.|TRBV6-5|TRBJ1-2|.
CASSARGNYGYTF
TGTGCCAGCAGCGCCAGAGGGAACTATGGCTACACCTTC
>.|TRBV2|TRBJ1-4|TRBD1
CASSDGDSSTNEKLFF
TGTGCCAGCAGCGACGGGGACAGTTCAACTAATGAAAAACTGTTTTTT
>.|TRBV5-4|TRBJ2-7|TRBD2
CASSLVLAGGGAEQYF
TGTGCCAGCAGCTTGGTACTAGCGGGAGGGGGAGCCGAGCAGTACTTC
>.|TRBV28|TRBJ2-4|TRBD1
CASNRRTGLSLAKNIQYF
TGTGCCAGCAATCGGCGGACAGGTCTTAGTTTAGCCAAAAACATTCAGTACTTC
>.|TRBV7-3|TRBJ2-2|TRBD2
CASSLIPLAGANTGELFF
TGTGCCAGCAGCTTAATCCCACTAGCGGGGGCGAACACCGGGGAGCTGTTTTTT
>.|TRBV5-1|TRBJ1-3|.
CASSLDQSSTIYF
TGCGCCAGCAGCTTGGACCAGTCTAGTACCATATATTTT